This paragraph reports one T cell receptor (beta chain). The target antigen is unknown. The record originates from a study of T cells in localized non-small cell lung cancer. Points from the study as a whole: T cell clonality was highest in uninvolved adjacent lung, above tumor. Sequencing involved a lone tumor region, leaving heterogeneity possible.

Using immunoSEQ multiplex PCR, the repertoire was profiled, and TCRdb retains in-frame clones only, with some absent. The sample contains about 70,000 clones, roughly 80% of which appear only once. The CDR3 runs 15 residues. Losses at the gene ends were 3 bases for V and 2 bases for J; bases not matched to a gene: 7. From germline, CDR1 is SGDLS and CDR2 YYNGEE. The sequence derives from a female donor older than 55 with stage I lung adenocarcinoma. V usage is TRBV9 and J usage is TRBJ2-7, with 8 bases aligning to TRBD1. The material sequenced was peripheral blood, taken before any cancer treatment. The CDR3 reads CASSERDRPAYEQYF. In DNA form, the CDR3 reads TGTGCCAGCAGCGAGAGGGACAGGCCAGCCTACGAGCAGTACTTC.